These 13 T cell receptor beta chains came from one sample sequenced in a study of shared clonotypes between healthy human individuals. TCRdb keeps only in-frame clones here, not all; method: immunoSEQ multiplex PCR. The sample lists around 480,000 clones; about 75% were seen once. The sequenced sample consisted of PBMCs. These TCRs come from a woman aged 40 to 55 in good health. Some clones in this sample may be carry-over from other donors' samples.

Ten or more counts support this clone. The same CDR3 can be traced to other DNA sequences in this sample. This chain uses TRBV5-4 with TRBJ2-2; possibly TRBD2 for D (6 bases). Trimming shortened V by 4 bases and J by 5 bases, and 15 bases separated the two germline ends. The CDR3 consists of 15 residues. The germline V gene encodes CDR1 SGHNT and CDR2 YYREEE (reference sequence). The CDR3 DNA reads as TGTGCCAGCAGCCAAGATCACGGGAGTACCGGGGAGCTGTTTTTT. Residues: CASSQDHGSTGELFF.

In its sample, this clone was seen a few times. The chain couples TRBV18 to TRBJ2-7; possible D gene TRBD1, 6 bases. Germline lookup yields CDR1 KGHSH and CDR2 LQKENI. This CDR3 is 13 amino acids long. V lost 3 bases to trimming and J lost 3 bases, with 9 bases between them. The CDR3 bases are TGTGCCAGCTCACCGGGGGCCCGCTACGAGCAGTACTTC. Translated, it gives CASSPGARYEQYF. Full variable domain (outside the CDR3, taken from reference TRBV18 and TRBJ2-7): NAGVMQNPRHLVRRRGQEARLRCSPMKGHSHVYWYRQLPEEGLKFMVYLQKENIIDESGMPKERFSAEFPKEGPSILRIQQVVRGDSAAYFCASSPGARYEQYFGPGTRLTVT.

This sequence joins TRBV5-6 and TRBJ2-7; D is perhaps TRBD1 (6 bases). The CDR3 totals 13 residues. Germline CDR1 SGHDT, CDR2 YYEEEE. V shed 0 bases and J shed 7 bases, with 11 bases lying between them. The CDR3 DNA follows: TGTGCCAGCAGCTTGGGGACAGAGTTAGAGCAGTACTTC. Its translation is CASSLGTELEQYF.

The chain carries TRBV28 and TRBJ2-5; 8 bases match TRBD1. This CDR3 is built from 15 residues. V lost 4 bases, J lost 5 bases, and 9 bases stayed unmatched. Germline CDR1 and CDR2: MDHEN and SYDVKM. CDR3 sequence reads: CASSSTGGGTETQYF. The CDR3 DNA sequence: TGTGCCAGCAGTTCTACAGGGGGTGGTACGGAGACCCAGTACTTC.

V and J are TRBV10-3 and TRBJ1-5; 9 bases are a match to TRBD1. CDR1 and CDR2 (germline): ENHRY, SYGVKD. The CDR3 is 22 amino acids. V shed 0 bases and J 3 bases; nucleotides not matched to a gene: 21. The CDR3 DNA is TGTGCCATCAGTGAGTCCTCGTACGTTCACCGGGACAGGGAGGGATTCAATCAGCCCCAGCATTTT. Amino acid sequence: CAISESSYVHRDREGFNQPQHF.

The rearrangement uses TRBV5-8 and TRBJ1-6, with 9 bases that match TRBD1. V lost 2 bases, J lost 10 bases, and 7 bases stayed unmatched. The CDR3 covers 15 residues. From germline, CDR1 is SGHTS and CDR2 YDEGEE. CDR3 sequence (DNA): TGTGCCAGCAGCTTCCCGGGACAGGGAAGGTCACCCCTCCACTTT. As protein: CASSFPGQGRSPLHF.

CDR3 region: CASTPTSVRETQYF. CDR3 nucleotides: TGCGCCAGCACCCCGACTAGTGTGAGAGAGACCCAGTACTTC. This chain joins TRBV10-2 and TRBJ2-5, with D possibly being TRBD2 (6 bases). CDR1 and CDR2 from the germline V gene are WSHSY and SAAADI. The CDR3 length is 14 residues. Deletions cut 7 bases from V and 4 bases from J, with 16 bases between.

The chain carries TRBV5-1 and TRBJ2-1, with 9 bases fitting TRBD2. Germline V gene data show CDR1 as SGHRS and CDR2 as YFSETQ. Trimming removed 1 base from V and 6 bases from J; junction bases left unmatched: 5. The CDR3 consists of 15 residues. The CDR3 protein is CASSLIEAGGNEQFF. DNA of the CDR3: TGCGCCAGCAGCTTGATTGAAGCGGGAGGCAATGAGCAGTTCTTC. Full variable domain (rest looked up from reference TRBV5-1 and TRBJ2-1): KAGVTQTPRYLIKTRGQQVTLSCSPISGHRSVSWYQQTPGQGLQFLFEYFSETQRNKGNFPGRFSGRQFSNSRSEMNVSTLELGDSALYLCASSLIEAGGNEQFFGPGTRLTVL.

Points on this clone: Other DNA sequences in the same sample also yield this CDR3. V gene TRBV5-4 combines with J gene TRBJ2-3, with D unclear. The CDR3 runs to 14 residues. Trimming took off 2 bases at V and 3 bases at J, with 10 bases between the two ends. From germline, CDR1 is SGHNT and CDR2 YYREEE (reference sequence). In nucleotides, the CDR3 is TGTGCCAGCAGCTTAGCTGGGCCGACAGATACGCAGTATTTT. Encoded protein: CASSLAGPTDTQYF.

This rearrangement joins TRBV28 to TRBJ2-1; D not certain. V was clipped by 4 bases and J by 0 bases, with 16 bases between them. CDR3 size: 17 residues. Germline V CDR1 and CDR2: MDHEN, SYDVKM. The CDR3 DNA sequence: TGTGCCAGCAGTTCCCGAAAATTACCGAGCTCCTACAATGAGCAGTTCTTC. Translation gives CASSSRKLPSSYNEQFF.

This clone has only one observation. The chain has TRBV6-5 and TRBJ2-3; 8 bases match TRBD2. With 6 bases clipped from V and 8 bases from J, the junction kept 7 bases outside the gene matches. The CDR3 extends over 13 amino acids. In germline, CDR1 is MNHEY, CDR2 SVGAGI. This CDR3 reads CASSSSLAGTQYF. CDR3 coding DNA: TGTGCCAGCAGCTCGAGCCTAGCGGGTACGCAGTATTTT.

V is TRBV18 and J is TRBJ2-7; D is perhaps TRBD1 or TRBD2 (5 bases each). Germline V gives CDR1 KGHSH, CDR2 LQKENI. Trimming cost V 5 bases and J 4 bases, with 15 bases left between them. This CDR3 has 14 residues. The CDR3 sequence: CASSAGTSAYEQYF. The CDR3 region has the DNA TGTGCCAGCTCAGCCGGGACCTCCGCATACGAGCAGTACTTC.

This clone was counted only a few times. The chain recombines TRBV4-2 with TRBJ2-2, with D unclear. The CDR3 sequence is 11 residues long. The germline CDR1 and CDR2 sequences are LGHNA and YNFKEQ. V lost 8 bases, J lost 5 bases, and 6 bases lay in between. CDR3 residues: CASRVTGELFF. In nucleotides, the CDR3 is TGTGCCAGCCGCGTTACCGGGGAGCTGTTTTTT.